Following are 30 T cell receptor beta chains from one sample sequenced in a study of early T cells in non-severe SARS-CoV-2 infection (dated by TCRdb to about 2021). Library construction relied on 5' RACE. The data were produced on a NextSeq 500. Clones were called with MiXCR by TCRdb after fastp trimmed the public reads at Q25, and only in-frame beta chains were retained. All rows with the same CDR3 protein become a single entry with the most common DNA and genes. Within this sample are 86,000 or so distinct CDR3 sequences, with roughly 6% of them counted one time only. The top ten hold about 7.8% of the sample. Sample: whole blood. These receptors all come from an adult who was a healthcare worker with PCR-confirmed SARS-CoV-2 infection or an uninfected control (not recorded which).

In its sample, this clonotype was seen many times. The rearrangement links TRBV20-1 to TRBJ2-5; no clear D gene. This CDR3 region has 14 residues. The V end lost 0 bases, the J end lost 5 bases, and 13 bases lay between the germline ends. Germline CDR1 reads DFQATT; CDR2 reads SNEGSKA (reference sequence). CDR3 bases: TGCAGTGCTAGAGATCCCCTAGGCATGGAGACCCAGTACTTC. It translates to CSARDPLGMETQYF.

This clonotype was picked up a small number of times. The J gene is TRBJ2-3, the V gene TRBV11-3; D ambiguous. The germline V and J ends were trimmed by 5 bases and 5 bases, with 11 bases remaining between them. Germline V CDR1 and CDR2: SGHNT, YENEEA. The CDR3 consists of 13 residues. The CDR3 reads CASSKRVQDTQYF. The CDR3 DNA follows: TGTGCCAGCAGCAAAAGGGTTCAAGATACGCAGTATTTT.

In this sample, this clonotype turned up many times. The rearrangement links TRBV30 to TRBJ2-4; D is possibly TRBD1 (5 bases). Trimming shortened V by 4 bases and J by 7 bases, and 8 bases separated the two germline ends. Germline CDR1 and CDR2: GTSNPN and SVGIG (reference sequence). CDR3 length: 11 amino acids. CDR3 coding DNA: TGTGCCTGGAAGGACACGAACATTCAGTACTTC. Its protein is CAWKDTNIQYF.

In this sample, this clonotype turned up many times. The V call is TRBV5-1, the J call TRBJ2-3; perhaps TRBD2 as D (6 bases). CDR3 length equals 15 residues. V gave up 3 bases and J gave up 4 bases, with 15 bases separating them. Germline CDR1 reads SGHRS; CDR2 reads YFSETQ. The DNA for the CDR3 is TGCGCCAGCAGCTCTCAGGGAGGTGGAGCAGATACGCAGTATTTT. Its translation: CASSSQGGGADTQYF.

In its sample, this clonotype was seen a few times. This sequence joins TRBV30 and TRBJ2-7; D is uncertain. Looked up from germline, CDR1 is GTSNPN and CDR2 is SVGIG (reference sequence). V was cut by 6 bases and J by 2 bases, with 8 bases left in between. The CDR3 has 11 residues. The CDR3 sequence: CACLGPYEQYF. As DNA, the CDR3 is TGTGCCTGCTTAGGTCCCTACGAGCAGTACTTC.

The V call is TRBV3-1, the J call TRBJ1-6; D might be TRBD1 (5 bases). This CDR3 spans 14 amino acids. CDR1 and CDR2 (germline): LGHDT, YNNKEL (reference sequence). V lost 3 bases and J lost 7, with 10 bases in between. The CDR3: CASSHGASNSPLHF. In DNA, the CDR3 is TGTGCCAGCAGCCACGGGGCTTCCAATTCACCCCTCCACTTT.

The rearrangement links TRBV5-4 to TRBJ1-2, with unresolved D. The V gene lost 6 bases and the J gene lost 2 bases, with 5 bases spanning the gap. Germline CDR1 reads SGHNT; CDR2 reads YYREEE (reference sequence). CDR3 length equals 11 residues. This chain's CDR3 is CASIGNYGYTF. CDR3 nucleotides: TGTGCCAGCATTGGCAACTATGGCTACACCTTC.

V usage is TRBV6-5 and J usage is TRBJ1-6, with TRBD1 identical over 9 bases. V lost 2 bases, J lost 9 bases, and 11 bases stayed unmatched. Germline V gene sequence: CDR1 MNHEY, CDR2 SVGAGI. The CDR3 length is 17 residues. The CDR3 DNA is TGTGCCAGCAGTTACACCTCCGGGACAGGGTCCCGTTCACCCCTCCACTTT. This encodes CASSYTSGTGSRSPLHF.

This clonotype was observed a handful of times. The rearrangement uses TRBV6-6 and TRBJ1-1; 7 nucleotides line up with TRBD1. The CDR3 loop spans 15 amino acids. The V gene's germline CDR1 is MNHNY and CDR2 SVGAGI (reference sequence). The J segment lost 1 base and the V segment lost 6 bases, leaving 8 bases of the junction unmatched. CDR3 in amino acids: CASRKLTGSNTEAFF. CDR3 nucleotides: TGTGCCAGCAGAAAACTGACAGGGTCGAACACTGAAGCTTTCTTT.

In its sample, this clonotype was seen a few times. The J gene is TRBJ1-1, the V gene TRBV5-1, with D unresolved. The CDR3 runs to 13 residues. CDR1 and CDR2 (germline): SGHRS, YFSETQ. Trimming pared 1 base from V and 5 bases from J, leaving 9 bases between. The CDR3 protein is CASSLLGGTEAFF. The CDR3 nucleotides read TGCGCCAGCAGCTTGTTAGGTGGGACTGAAGCTTTCTTT.

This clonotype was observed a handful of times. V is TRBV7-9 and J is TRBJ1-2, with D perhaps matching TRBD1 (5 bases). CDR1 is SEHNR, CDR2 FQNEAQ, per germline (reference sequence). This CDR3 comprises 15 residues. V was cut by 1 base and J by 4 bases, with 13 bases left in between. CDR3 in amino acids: CASSLVGGSGYGYTF. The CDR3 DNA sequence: TGTGCCAGCAGCTTAGTTGGGGGGAGCGGCTATGGCTACACCTTC.

The chain's CDR3 is CASSLLAGGNTGELFF. The CDR3 region has the DNA TGTGCCAGCAGCTTACTGGCGGGCGGGAACACCGGGGAGCTGTTTTTT. The chain recombines TRBV7-6 with TRBJ2-2, with D tentatively TRBD2 (5 bases). CDR3 length: 16 residues. Trimming cost V 2 bases and J 1 base, with 11 bases left between them. Germline V CDR1 and CDR2: SGHVS, FNYEAQ.

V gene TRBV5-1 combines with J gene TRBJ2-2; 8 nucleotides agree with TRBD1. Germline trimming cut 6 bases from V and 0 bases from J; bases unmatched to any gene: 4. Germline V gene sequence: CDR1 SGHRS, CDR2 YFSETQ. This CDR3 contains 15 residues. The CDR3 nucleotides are TGCGCCAGCACCAAGACAGGGGCGAACACCGGGGAGCTGTTTTTT. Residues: CASTKTGANTGELFF.

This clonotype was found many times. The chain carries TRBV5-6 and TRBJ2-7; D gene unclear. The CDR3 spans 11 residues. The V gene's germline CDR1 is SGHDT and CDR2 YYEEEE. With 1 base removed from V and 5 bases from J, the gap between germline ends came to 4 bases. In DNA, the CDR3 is TGTGCCAGCAGCTTGTCCAACGAGCAGTACTTC. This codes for CASSLSNEQYF.

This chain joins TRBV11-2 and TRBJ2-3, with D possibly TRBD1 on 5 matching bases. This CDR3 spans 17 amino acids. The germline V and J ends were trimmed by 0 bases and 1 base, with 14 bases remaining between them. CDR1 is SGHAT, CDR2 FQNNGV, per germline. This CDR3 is CASSLDGAKGRTDTQYF. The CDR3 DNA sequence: TGTGCCAGCAGCTTAGATGGCGCGAAGGGGCGCACAGATACGCAGTATTTT.

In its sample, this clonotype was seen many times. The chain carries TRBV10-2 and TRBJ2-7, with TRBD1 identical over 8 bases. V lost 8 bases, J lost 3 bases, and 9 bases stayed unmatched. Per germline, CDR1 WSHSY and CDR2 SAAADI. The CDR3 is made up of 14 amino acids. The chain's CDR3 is CASRTGTGLYEQYF. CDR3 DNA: TGCGCCAGCCGGACCGGGACAGGACTCTACGAGCAGTACTTC.

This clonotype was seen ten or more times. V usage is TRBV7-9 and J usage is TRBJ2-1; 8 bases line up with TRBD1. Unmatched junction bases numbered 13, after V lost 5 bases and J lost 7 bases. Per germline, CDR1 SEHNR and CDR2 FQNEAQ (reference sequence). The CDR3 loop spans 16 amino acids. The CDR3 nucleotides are TGTGCCAGCAGCCATGGACAGGGACTTAGAGGGAATGAGCAGTTCTTC. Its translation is CASSHGQGLRGNEQFF.

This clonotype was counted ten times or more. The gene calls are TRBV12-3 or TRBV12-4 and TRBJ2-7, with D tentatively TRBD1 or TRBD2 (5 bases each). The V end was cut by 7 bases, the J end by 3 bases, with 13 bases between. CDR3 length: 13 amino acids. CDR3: CASMRMGVYEQYF. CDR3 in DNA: TGTGCCAGCATGAGGATGGGGGTCTACGAGCAGTACTTC.

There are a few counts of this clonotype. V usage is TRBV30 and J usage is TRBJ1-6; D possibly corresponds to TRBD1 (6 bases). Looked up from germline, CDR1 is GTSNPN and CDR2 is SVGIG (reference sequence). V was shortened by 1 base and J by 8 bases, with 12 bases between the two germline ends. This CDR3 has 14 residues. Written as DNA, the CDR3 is TGTGCCTGGAGTGGGGAGACAGGTCATTCACCCCTCCACTTT. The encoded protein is CAWSGETGHSPLHF.

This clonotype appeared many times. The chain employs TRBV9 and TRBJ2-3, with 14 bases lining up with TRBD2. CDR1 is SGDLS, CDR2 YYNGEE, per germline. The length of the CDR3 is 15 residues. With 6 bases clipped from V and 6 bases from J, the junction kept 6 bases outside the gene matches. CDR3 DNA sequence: TGTGCCAGCAAGAAGACTAGCGGGGGGGCCGATACGCAGTATTTT. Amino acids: CASKKTSGGADTQYF. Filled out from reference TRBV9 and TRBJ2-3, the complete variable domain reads DSGVTQTPKHLITATGQRVTLRCSPRSGDLSVYWYQQSLDQGLQFLIQYYNGEERAKGNILERFSAQQFPDLHSELNLSSLELGDSALYFCASKKTSGGADTQYFGPGTRLTVL.

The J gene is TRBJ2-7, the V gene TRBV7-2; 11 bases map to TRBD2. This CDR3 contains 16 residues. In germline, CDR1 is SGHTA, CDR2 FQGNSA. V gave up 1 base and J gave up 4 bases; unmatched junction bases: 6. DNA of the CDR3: TGTGCCAGCAGCTTAGAGGGTACTAGCGGGGGTTACGAGCAGTACTTC. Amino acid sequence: CASSLEGTSGGYEQYF.

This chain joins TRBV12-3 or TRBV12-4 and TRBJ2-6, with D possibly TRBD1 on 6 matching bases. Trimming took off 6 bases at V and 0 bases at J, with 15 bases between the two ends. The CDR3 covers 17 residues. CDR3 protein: CASSPRTDNSGANVLTF. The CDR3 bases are TGTGCCAGCAGCCCAAGGACAGATAACTCTGGGGCCAACGTCCTGACTTTC.

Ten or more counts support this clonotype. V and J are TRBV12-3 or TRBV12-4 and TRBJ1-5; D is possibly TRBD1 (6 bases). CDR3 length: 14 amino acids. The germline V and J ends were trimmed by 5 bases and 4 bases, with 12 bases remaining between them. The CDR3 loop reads CASSAGTQNQPQHF. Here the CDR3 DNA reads TGTGCCAGCAGTGCCGGGACACAAAATCAGCCCCAGCATTTT.

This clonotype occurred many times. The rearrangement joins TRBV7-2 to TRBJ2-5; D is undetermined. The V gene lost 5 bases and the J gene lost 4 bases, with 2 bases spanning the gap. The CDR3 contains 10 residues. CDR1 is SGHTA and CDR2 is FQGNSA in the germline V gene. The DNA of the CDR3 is TGTGCCAGCAGCACAGAGACCCAGTACTTC. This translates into CASSTETQYF. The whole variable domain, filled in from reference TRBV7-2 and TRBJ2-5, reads GAGVSQSPSNKVTEKGKDVELRCDPISGHTALYWYRQSLGQGLEFLIYFQGNSAPDKSGLPSDRFSAERTGGSVSTLTIQRTQQEDSAVYLCASSTETQYFGPGTRLLVL.

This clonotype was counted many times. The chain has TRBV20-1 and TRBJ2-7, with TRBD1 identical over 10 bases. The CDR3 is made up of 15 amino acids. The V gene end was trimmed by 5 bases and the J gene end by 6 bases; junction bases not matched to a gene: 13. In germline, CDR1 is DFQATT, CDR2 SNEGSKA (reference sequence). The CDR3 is CSAASLGTGASEQYF. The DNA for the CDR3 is TGCAGTGCTGCATCCCTTGGGACAGGGGCTTCCGAGCAGTACTTC.

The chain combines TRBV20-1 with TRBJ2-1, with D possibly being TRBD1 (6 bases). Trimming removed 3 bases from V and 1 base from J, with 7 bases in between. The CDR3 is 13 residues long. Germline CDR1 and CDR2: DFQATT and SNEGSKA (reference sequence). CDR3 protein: CSARDRSYNEQFF. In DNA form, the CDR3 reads TGCAGTGCTAGGGACAGATCCTACAATGAGCAGTTCTTC.

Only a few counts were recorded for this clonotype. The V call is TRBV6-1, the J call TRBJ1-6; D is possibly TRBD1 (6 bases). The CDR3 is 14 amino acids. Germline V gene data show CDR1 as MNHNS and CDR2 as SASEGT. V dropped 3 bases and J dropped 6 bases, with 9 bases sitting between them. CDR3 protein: CASSDQGPNSPLHF. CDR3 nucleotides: TGTGCCAGCAGTGATCAGGGGCCTAATTCACCCCTCCACTTT.

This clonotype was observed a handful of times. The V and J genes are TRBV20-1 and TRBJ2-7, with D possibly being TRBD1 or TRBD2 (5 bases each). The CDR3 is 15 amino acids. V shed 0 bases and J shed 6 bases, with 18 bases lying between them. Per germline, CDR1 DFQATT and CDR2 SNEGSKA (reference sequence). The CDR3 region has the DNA TGCAGTGCTAGAGATTGGGCAGGGACCCGGCTCGAGCAGTACTTC. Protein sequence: CSARDWAGTRLEQYF.

The CDR3 here is CASRSLFGSTDTQYF. The CDR3 DNA reads as TGTGCCAGCAGGTCTCTTTTCGGAAGCACAGATACGCAGTATTTT. The gene calls are TRBV6-1 and TRBJ2-3, with unresolved D. From germline, CDR1 is MNHNS and CDR2 SASEGT. V shed 6 bases and J shed 0 bases, with 13 bases lying between them. This CDR3 spans 15 amino acids.

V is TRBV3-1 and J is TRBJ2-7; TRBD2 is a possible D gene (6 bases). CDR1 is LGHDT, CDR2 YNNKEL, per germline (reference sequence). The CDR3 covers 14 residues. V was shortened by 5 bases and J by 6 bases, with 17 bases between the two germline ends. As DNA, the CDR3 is TGTGCCAGCAGCTATAGCGGCTCTGGTCGCGAGCAGTACTTC. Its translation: CASSYSGSGREQYF.